This entry features one TCR beta chain sequence. There is no known antigen for this receptor. No base-level quality is on record; no much larger clone is a single base apart. Each donor gave one peripheral blood draw, about 110 mL on average, collected into heparinised tubes. A BD FACSAria II was used to sort naive, central memory, regulatory and stem cell-like memory CD4+ T cells with a panel that included CD45RO, CCR7, CD25, CD127, CD95 and CD27. Purity was above 95% for every sorted population. PBMCs were separated immediately by Lymphoprep density gradient centrifugation and were stained directly, without being cultured. Samples were stained and sorted in pairs, with one healthy donor and one patient per experiment, so that batch effects were minimized. The germline V gene (reference sequence) provides CDR1 SEHNR and CDR2 FQNEAQ. From the cysteine up to the phenylalanine, the CDR3 has a length of 18 residues. Only CDR3 DNA is held: 54 bases, read in frame from base 1. V trim: 0 bases; J trim: 1 base; unmatched bases: 12.

This entry comes from a study of beta chain features in type 1 diabetes listed by TCRdb under 2018. Background on the whole study: Mean age, gender distribution, total cell number and subset yield did not differ between patients and healthy donors. A total of roughly 100,000,000 sorted cells were examined across all samples, and the number of cells per subset was strongly correlated with RNA yield. In the study, recently diagnosed type 1 diabetes patients and matched healthy donors were compared on the TCRB repertoires of their sorted circulating CD4+ T cell subsets. Naive and central memory subsets were obtained from all 28 donors, but regulatory and stem cell-like memory subsets were isolated from only 8 patients and about eight healthy donors.

The full study reports these points: In all four CD4+ subsets, TCRB CDR3 length was moderately but significantly shorter in type 1 diabetes patients. PCR may preferentially amplify shorter templates, but because patient and control samples were amplified and corrected together, any resulting skew would affect both groups equally. Patients with type 1 diabetes made fewer insertions and deleted more nucleotides at VDJ recombination sites, implying thymic rearrangement abnormalities. Naive, central memory and regulatory TCRB repertoires appeared more similar among patients than among healthy donors. Because cDNA was sequenced instead of genomic DNA, activated cells with high expression could be over-represented, although the groups did not differ in activation or CD3 levels. Because the HLA sub-analyses included only small numbers of individuals, any influence of HLA type on TCRB rearrangement was left unresolved.

The entire amount of isolated RNA was reverse transcribed using the High Capacity cDNA Reverse Transcription Kit, so the sequenced TCRB transcripts were expressed ones. Deep immunoSEQ sequencing was performed on naive, central memory and regulatory T cell samples, with an average of roughly 3.5 million total reads per sample. Sorted cells were lysed in RLT buffer and RNA was extracted with DNase-treated RNeasy Micro or Mini kits, depending on cell number. To prevent cross-contamination, every cell subset was processed on its own, while patient and healthy donor samples were processed together. TCRB sequences were amplified from cDNA with the immunoSEQ multiplex PCR, producing 87-bp fragments spanning the CDR3 region. The amplicons were sequenced using the Illumina HiSeq platform. From the authors' description of their analysis: Synthetic template baselines were used to correct PCR bias computationally, reads within Hamming distance 2 were collapsed together, and singletons that could not be merged were discarded. Reads were aligned to IMGT to assign V, D and J genes, CDR3 length, and insertions or deletions at six rearrangement sites. Within each subset, clonotype counts were normalized to the number of sorted cells before true diversity and Gini coefficients were calculated with the tcR R package. Repertoire sharing was quantified using the overlap coefficient calculated on TCRB nucleotide sequences. The table comes from immuneACCESS by way of TCRdb, which keeps in-frame sequences with V and J called. Part of the clones is missing from these tables; in studies checked, under half for an unresolved V gene and the rest for unknown reasons. D and trimming come from the DNA, and the V and J calls and clone size come from that table. This sample comprises about 370,000 clones, 9.6% of them detected only once. Of the sample, roughly 0.6% falls within the top ten clones.

The sequenced sample consisted of central memory CD4+ T cells from blood. This sequence was found in a man under 40 with type 1 diabetes. The chain is made from TRBV7-9 and TRBJ2-7; 7 bases in the middle match TRBD2. The nucleotides read TGTGCCAGCAGCTTAGCGCTGGGTGGTAGCGGGCGGTCCTACGAGCAGTACTTC. It codes for CASSLALGGSGRSYEQYF.